This T cell receptor beta chain was recovered during a study of blood T cell repertoires in COVID-19. Overall study context: Collection of acute and convalescent COVID-19 samples took place in the United States, Italy and Spain. The cDNA or gDNA used as material had been derived from T cells, B-cell-depleted T cells, or PBMCs.

Authors' data handling: Reference gene primer amplification gave estimated nucleated cell counts. Some clones are missing from TCRdb's copy, which holds only in-frame ones; the method was immunoSEQ multiplex PCR. Clonal size and the V and J genes are those of that table, whereas D and trimming came from the DNA. The table shows around 100,000 clones, with roughly nine tenths occurring only once. The junction had 12 bases not matched to a gene; V was cut back by 4 bases and J by 4 bases. Germline lookup yields CDR1 SGHNT and CDR2 YYREEE (reference sequence). The CDR3 is 16 amino acids. The sample comprised peripheral blood. The chain employs TRBV5-4 and TRBJ1-2, with 8 nucleotides matching TRBD1. This TCR derives from a human donor in a cohort sampled during active COVID-19. In nucleotides, the CDR3 is TGTGCCAGCAGCGCCGGGACAGGTGGCTTGATCTATGGCTACACCTTC. Protein: CASSAGTGGLIYGYTF.